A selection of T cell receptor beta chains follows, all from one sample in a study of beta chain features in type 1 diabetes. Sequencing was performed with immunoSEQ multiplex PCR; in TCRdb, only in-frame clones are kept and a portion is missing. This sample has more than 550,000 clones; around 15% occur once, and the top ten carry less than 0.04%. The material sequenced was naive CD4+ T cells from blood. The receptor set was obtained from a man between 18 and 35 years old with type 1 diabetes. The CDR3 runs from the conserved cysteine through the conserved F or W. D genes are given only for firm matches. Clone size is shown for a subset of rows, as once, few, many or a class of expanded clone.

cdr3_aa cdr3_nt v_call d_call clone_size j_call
CASSLGFGLETQYF TGTGCCAGCAGCCTAGGGTTTGGGTTGGAGACCCAGTACTTC TRBV7-2 . . TRBJ2-5
CASSLAASDTQYF TGTGCCAGCAGCTTAGCGGCCTCAGATACGCAGTATTTT TRBV7-2 . few TRBJ2-3
CASSGTSGGSTDTQYF TGTGCCAGCAGTGGGACTAGCGGGGGAAGCACAGATACGCAGTATTTT TRBV6-6 TRBD2 few TRBJ2-3
CASSQDRTPGNTIYF TGTGCCAGCAGCCAAGACAGGACTCCTGGAAACACCATATATTTT TRBV4-2 . . TRBJ1-3
CAWTWEGRRAEAFF TGTGCCTGGACCTGGGAGGGGCGAAGGGCTGAAGCTTTCTTT TRBV30 . . TRBJ1-1
CASSTTGVYEQYF TGTGCCAGCAGTACTACAGGGGTCTACGAGCAGTACTTC TRBV6-1 TRBD1 . TRBJ2-7
CASSPRGGEKLFF TGCGCCAGCAGCCCACGAGGTGGGGAAAAACTGTTTTTT TRBV4-3 . few TRBJ1-4
CASSQDQFYEQYF TGTGCCAGCAGCCAGGACCAGTTCTACGAGCAGTACTTC TRBV5-4 . . TRBJ2-7
CASSGTGRGNTIYF TGTGCCAGCTCCGGGACAGGGAGAGGAAACACCATATATTTT TRBV18 TRBD1 few TRBJ1-3
CAWSVRGPGEQFF TGTGCCTGGAGTGTAAGAGGGCCTGGTGAGCAGTTCTTC TRBV30 . . TRBJ2-1
CSVTPGRITDTQYF TGCAGCGTAACCCCGGGACGGATAACAGATACGCAGTATTTT TRBV29-1 . few TRBJ2-3
CASSVGGDEAFF TGTGCCAGCAGCGTCGGAGGGGATGAAGCTTTCTTT TRBV9 . few TRBJ1-1
CASSLDGRYEQYF TGTGCCAGCAGCTTAGATGGCCGCTACGAGCAGTACTTC TRBV7-9 . few TRBJ2-7
CASSPGTGEETQYF TGCGCCAGCAGCCCTGGGACAGGAGAAGAGACCCAGTACTTC TRBV5-1 TRBD1 few TRBJ2-5
CASDTGGYGYTF TGTGCCAGTGATACAGGGGGCTATGGCTACACCTTC TRBV28 TRBD1 few TRBJ1-2
CASSQGDRVDEQFF TGTGCCAGCAGCCAAGGGGACAGGGTCGATGAGCAGTTCTTC TRBV5-6 TRBD1 few TRBJ2-1
CASIGGSSGANVLTF TGTGCCAGCATTGGTGGTAGTTCTGGGGCCAACGTCCTGACTTTC TRBV2 . few TRBJ2-6
CASSPPAPMSSYEQYF TGTGCCAGCTCACCACCGGCTCCGATGAGCTCCTACGAGCAGTACTTC TRBV18 . . TRBJ2-7
CASSLTSRTQYF TGTGCCAGCAGCTTAACTAGCCGGACGCAGTATTTT TRBV5-4 . . TRBJ2-3
CASSLSMNSYEQYF TGTGCCAGCAGTTTATCTATGAACTCCTACGAGCAGTACTTC TRBV6-6 . few TRBJ2-7
CASSLRRDTNTGELFF TGTGCCAGCAGCTTACGCCGGGACACGAACACCGGGGAGCTGTTTTTT TRBV11-2 . . TRBJ2-2
CASSLGGITGELFF TGTGCCAGCAGCTTGGGTGGTATCACCGGGGAGCTGTTTTTT TRBV5-6 . . TRBJ2-2
CASSFSTSGGYNEQFF TGTGCCAGCAGCTTTTCGACTAGCGGGGGATACAATGAGCAGTTCTTC TRBV11-2 TRBD2 few TRBJ2-1
CASSLAGRENEQFF TGCGCCAGCAGCTTGGCAGGGAGGGAGAATGAGCAGTTCTTC TRBV5-1 TRBD2 . TRBJ2-1
CASSLVAPGGSYEQYF TGTGCCAGCAGCTTAGTCGCACCCGGGGGCTCCTACGAGCAGTACTTC TRBV7-2 . few TRBJ2-7